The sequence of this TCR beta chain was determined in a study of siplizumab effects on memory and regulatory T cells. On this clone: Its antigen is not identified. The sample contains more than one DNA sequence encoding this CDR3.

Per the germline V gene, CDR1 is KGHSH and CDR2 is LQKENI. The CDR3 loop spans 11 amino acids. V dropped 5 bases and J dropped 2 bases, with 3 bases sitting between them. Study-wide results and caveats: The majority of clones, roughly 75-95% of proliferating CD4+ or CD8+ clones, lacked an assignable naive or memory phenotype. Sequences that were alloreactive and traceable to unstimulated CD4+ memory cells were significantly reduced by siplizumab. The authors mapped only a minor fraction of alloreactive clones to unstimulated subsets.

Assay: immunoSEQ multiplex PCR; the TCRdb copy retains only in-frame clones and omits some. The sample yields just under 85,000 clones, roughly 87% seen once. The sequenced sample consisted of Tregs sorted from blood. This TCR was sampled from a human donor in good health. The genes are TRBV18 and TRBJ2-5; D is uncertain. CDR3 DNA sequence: TGTGCCAGCTCAGTGCAAGAGACCCAGTACTTC. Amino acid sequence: CASSVQETQYF. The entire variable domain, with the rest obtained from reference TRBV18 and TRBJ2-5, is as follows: NAGVMQNPRHLVRRRGQEARLRCSPMKGHSHVYWYRQLPEEGLKFMVYLQKENIIDESGMPKERFSAEFPKEGPSILRIQQVVRGDSAAYFCASSVQETQYFGPGTRLLVL.